This TCR beta chain stems from a study of T cells after yellow fever vaccination. Study conclusions and caveats: A secondary response was less intense yet reached its peak sooner, at day 5 versus 15. A large majority of primary-vaccination clones showed up again after the booster (96% CD4, around 90% CD8).

On this clonotype itself: What it binds is unknown.

Universal primer sites and UMIs were introduced during 5'RACE template-switching synthesis of TCR cDNA. TCRdb used MiXCR to reprocess the 5' RACE reads, holding one entry per CDR3 protein. The sample carries 200,000 to 300,000 distinct CDR3 sequences, 6% to 8% recorded once. Germline V gives CDR1 LGHDT, CDR2 YNNKEL (reference sequence). The CDR3 spans 14 residues. With 1 base removed from V and 6 bases from J, the gap between germline ends came to 13 bases. The chain recombines TRBV3-1 with TRBJ2-7; D may be TRBD1 (7 bases). Sample: CD4+ T cells sorted from PBMCs, taken on the day of the yellow fever booster vaccination. The TCR was taken from a man younger than 40 who received the YFV17D yellow fever vaccine. CDR3 in amino acids: CASSQVAGQSEQYF. The CDR3 nucleotides are TGTGCCAGCAGCCAAGTTGCGGGACAGAGCGAGCAGTACTTC.